This TCR beta chain originates from a study of cytomegalovirus exposure and HLA in healthy donors (dated by TCRdb to 2015 to 2018). Turning to the overall study: According to an earlier analysis of a few hundred of the donors, about 180 million T cells yielded approximately 120 million unique TCR beta sequences and 250 to 350 Gb of sequence data. An early release that covered about 600 HLA-typed donors contained around 330 gigabases of sequencing data and roughly 84 million unique TCR sequences. The genetic ancestry cluster associated with self-reported Caucasian donors included over 65% of the 300 to 450 genotyped donors. The aim of the study was to test whether cataloging public T cell receptors could identify signatures of past pathogen exposure. The T cell repertoires of around 730 subjects were profiled by immunosequencing and related to cytomegalovirus serostatus. In addition to the first cohort of 666 subjects, a separate validation cohort of 120 different subjects was used. To predict cytomegalovirus infection status, the study combined high-throughput TCR immunosequencing, statistical association of individual TCRs with disease status, and machine learning. A later analysis re-examined previously published TCR beta repertoires from over 500 donors and added high-resolution HLA genotyping to investigate patterns of TCR occurrence. Rather than drawing on any new phenotypic data, the later analysis identified candidate immune exposures from TCR beta sequences and the way those sequences occurred across donors. An earlier analysis of several hundred of the donors applied high-throughput TCR beta sequencing to assess whether each TCR beta V gene segment acted as functional or pseudogenic. Donor age, sex, ethnicity and CMV serostatus were compiled alongside the repertoire data. A later genetic analysis used genome-wide SNP genotypes for about three fifths of the 666 donors, treating that subset as a discovery cohort. Every discovery cohort repertoire had been produced on one sequencing platform. Class I and class II HLA loci were covered by the typing at four-digit resolution. Typing coverage differed by locus: A, B, C, DRB1 and DQB1 were typed in about 620-630 donors, DQA1 in around 500, DPA1 in around 580, and DPB1 in 400 to 480. Four or five DR-DQ haplotypes were handled as single units for association and clustering, since linkage in the cohort was strong. Among under 450 genotyped donors of the cohort, an average of about 240,000 unique TCR beta nucleotide sequences were sequenced per donor, roughly 18% of them non-productive.

The library was made by the immunoSEQ multiplex PCR assay. For the multiplex PCR, a mixture combining 60 forward primers for TCR Vbeta segments and 13 reverse primers for TCR Jbeta segments was used. A multiplex PCR assay on genomic DNA amplified the CDR3 region of rearranged TCR beta genes. The amplified TCR beta libraries were sequenced on the Illumina HiSeq System as 87-base-pair reads. The study's processing was this. Across the roughly 670 repertoires, a later analysis counted around 80 million unique TCR beta chains, 8.5 million to 12 million of which were shared by at least two donors. Raw reads were error-corrected and collapsed into unique sequences with a nearest-neighbor algorithm that merged closely related sequences to remove PCR and sequencing errors. Alignment of CDR3 sequences to IMGT reference sequences was used to assign V, D and J gene segments. For a sequence to be retained, a match of at least six nucleotides to both a V gene segment and a J gene segment was required. A rearrangement was called productive if the CDR3 had no stop codons and remained in frame with V and J, and every other rearrangement was called non-productive. Following IMGT convention, CDR3 was defined as the stretch from the second conserved V-encoded cysteine to the conserved J-encoded phenylalanine. The earlier analysis of some 550 of the donors excluded any sequence lacking an unambiguous match to a single V gene segment. An earlier analysis of a few hundred of the donors called V segments functional above 56.7% productive rearrangements and segregating when the between-donor standard deviation exceeded 5%. A statistical classification framework was built to diagnose cytomegalovirus status from the catalog of TCR beta chain sequences. V and J gene assignment, in a later analysis, came from comparing TCR nucleotide sequences with IMGT/GENE-DB human TR gene sequences. Using the TCRdist pipeline, a later analysis assigned CDR3 sequences along with most-parsimonious VDJ recombination scenarios. In a later analysis, each TCR beta chain was defined by its CDR3 amino acid sequence together with its V-gene family, and reads lacking a unique V-gene family were excluded. To address suspected cross-contamination and a sequencing artifact, a later analysis removed 592 highly shared, low-generation-probability nucleotide sequences. A later analysis calculated a clonal expansion index for each public chain from normalized within-repertoire ranks of inferred template counts. A later analysis computed generation probabilities with a VDJ recombination model fitted to out-of-frame rearrangements, and checked the results against IGoR. In a later analysis, hypergeometric tests were used to score TCR-TCR, TCR-HLA and TCR-CMV co-occurrence, with a repertoire-size bias correction applied to TCR pairs. To estimate false discovery rates, a later analysis permuted the HLA or CMV assignments 20 times. In a later analysis, co-occurring TCRs were grouped with DBSCAN, and TCRdist sequence similarity was added when clustering was performed within HLA-allele-positive subsets. Repertoires with fewer than 30,000 or more than 120,000 public chains were left out of co-occurrence clustering, as were a handful of repertoires with anomalous nucleotide sharing. Imported from immuneACCESS, the table was reduced by TCRdb to in-frame sequences with V and J called. These copies leave out some clones; in studies compared against another copy, an unresolved V gene accounts for under half, and the cause of the remainder is not known. V and J calls and clone size are as listed in that table; D and trimming were resolved from the DNA. The sample records 100,000 to 120,000 clones, over 65% of which are singletons. Around 2.3% of the sample rests with the top ten.

The paper's findings and limits, for the study overall: Correlated functional status among segregating V segments might reflect linkage disequilibrium, but an unknown experimental factor could not be ruled out. The only immune exposure information available for the cohort was CMV serostatus. While some public TCRs were present in many individuals, most TCR sequences turned up only very rarely across donors. In vitro tests confirmed that a few of the cytomegalovirus-associated TCR beta chains recognize cytomegalovirus antigens. V-gene and J-gene trimming of TCR beta chains was associated with a missense DCLRE1C variant in a later genetic analysis, and the association was replicated in an independent cohort. Most CMV-associated TCR beta chains appeared to be HLA-restricted in a later analysis, and the HLA associations seemed to be driven largely by CMV exposure. When HLA alleles, especially DR and DQ, strongly co-occurred, TCR associations were difficult to assign to individual alleles. The cohort was sequenced for TCR beta chains only, and without alpha or paired-chain data the features that could be detected were limited. A later analysis found that HLA-associated TCR beta chains were more clonally expanded and had lower generation probabilities than equally common non-associated chains. Because the 87-base-pair reads could not distinguish some IMGT-functional V segments, including TRBV6-2 and TRBV6-3, those segments were excluded. In a later analysis, around 17,000 TCR beta sequences were associated with specific HLA alleles at a false discovery rate of 0.05. A later analysis reported that several top co-occurrence clusters appeared linked to parvovirus B19, influenza, CMV and Epstein-Barr virus. The sequencing pipeline was judged likely to have produced a cluster of highly shared sequence variants as a technical artifact. Because some donors lacked HLA typing at each locus, the association tests relied only on the typed subset. A later analysis found that TCR association rates varied across HLA loci, with DRB1 alleles showing the most associated TCRs and HLA-C alleles the fewest. A later genetic analysis reported fewer N-insertions in productive TCRs among donors in an Asian-associated ancestry cluster than the roughly 650-donor mean. The study gave a list of around 170 TCR beta chains associated with cytomegalovirus. It was suggested by the authors that the approach could potentially be generalized to other disease states and immunological phenotypes. Some 16 rarely observed V segments, including chromosome 9 orphons, were excluded from the earlier analysis of a few hundred of the donors because counts were too low. The presence/absence analyses assumed that sequencing depth was roughly uniform across donors, and that assumption may not be true. A further reported finding was that TCR beta sequences accurately predicted the HLA-A and HLA-B alleles for most subjects in the first cohort. Broadly in line with IMGT annotations, most TCR beta V segments showed up in productive rearrangements about 87% or about 30% of the time in an earlier analysis of 587 of the donors. In both the original and validation cohorts, the classifier was reported to diagnose cytomegalovirus status with high specificity and sensitivity.

The cohort was made up of under 800 healthy bone marrow donors. Cohort members were all nominally healthy when sampled, although unrecorded immune exposures were likely present. The donor was CMV seronegative and belonged to the group of 352 seronegative cohort members. Every donor gave a peripheral blood sample, and the peripheral blood mononuclear cells from that sample were used for TCR beta sequencing. The Qiagen DNeasy Blood Extraction Kit was used to extract genomic DNA from the blood cell samples. As to this clone: Its recognized antigen is unknown. No clone much larger than this one lies a single base away; base qualities are absent.

V and J lose 6 bases and 1 base, and a span of 9 bases separates them. CDR1 and CDR2, per the germline V gene, are WSHSY and SAAADI. The CDR3 starts with the cysteine, ends with the phenylalanine, and has 13 residues. Solely the CDR3 DNA is kept, with 39 bases framed from the first base. This chain is built from TRBV10-2 and TRBJ1-1; no D gene call is confident. The origin of this receptor is a woman aged 18-29 years in good health and CMV-seronegative. The sequenced sample was PBMCs. The CDR3 protein sequence reads: CASSLTRNTEAFF. The bases read TGCGCCAGCAGCTTAACTAGGAACACTGAAGCTTTCTTT.